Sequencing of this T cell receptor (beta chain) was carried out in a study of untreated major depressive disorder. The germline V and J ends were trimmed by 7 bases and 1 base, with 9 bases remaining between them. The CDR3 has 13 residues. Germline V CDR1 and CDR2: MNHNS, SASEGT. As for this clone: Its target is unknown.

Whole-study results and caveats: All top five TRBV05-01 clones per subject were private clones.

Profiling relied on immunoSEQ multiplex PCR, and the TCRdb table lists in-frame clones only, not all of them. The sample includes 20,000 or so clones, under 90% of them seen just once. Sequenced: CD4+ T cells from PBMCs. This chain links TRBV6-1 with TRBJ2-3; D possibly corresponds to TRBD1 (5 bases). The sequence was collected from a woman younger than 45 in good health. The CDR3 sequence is CASIGAGTDTQYF. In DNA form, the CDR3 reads TGTGCCAGCATTGGGGCCGGCACAGATACGCAGTATTTT.